One sample yielded the 4 T cell receptor beta chains listed below, sequenced in a study of long-term antiretroviral therapy in people with HIV. The run of the v3.0 immunoSEQ assay was at survey level. Profiling relied on immunoSEQ multiplex PCR, and the TCRdb table lists in-frame clones only, not all of them. The sample holds 45,000 or so clones, approximately 94% seen once. The sample was unsorted PBMCs, taken roughly 9.5 years after starting antiretroviral therapy. These receptors were collected from a man aged 30 to 45 with HIV.

The chain is built from TRBV5-4 and TRBJ2-5; possible D gene TRBD2, 5 bases. The germline gives CDR1 SGHNT, CDR2 YYREEE (reference sequence). The CDR3 has 13 residues. The V end lost 6 bases, the J end lost 1 base, and 10 bases lay between the germline ends. CDR3: CASTPRGQETQYF. The CDR3 DNA reads TGTGCCAGCACCCCCCGGGGCCAAGAGACCCAGTACTTC.

V usage is TRBV19 and J usage is TRBJ1-6, with 9 bases aligning to TRBD1. CDR1 is LNHDA, CDR2 SQIVND, per germline (reference sequence). The junction had 7 bases not matched to a gene; V was cut back by 5 bases and J by 8 bases. This CDR3 spans 15 amino acids. CDR3 bases: TGTGCCAGTAGTCTCAAGGACAGGGGTGATTCACCCCTCCACTTT. It yields the protein CASSLKDRGDSPLHF.

The rearrangement uses TRBV5-1 and TRBJ2-5; the D call may be TRBD1 or TRBD2 (6 bases each). Between the trimmed V and J ends, which lost 4 bases and 5 bases, there was a span of 15 bases. Per the germline V gene, CDR1 is SGHRS and CDR2 is YFSETQ. The CDR3 sequence is 14 residues long. The CDR3 here is CASSLAGGRETQYF. CDR3 nucleotides: TGCGCCAGCAGCCTCGCTGGGGGGCGGGAGACCCAGTACTTC.

This clone was counted once. J is TRBJ2-5 and V is TRBV9, with TRBD1 matching 7 bases. The germline gives CDR1 SGDLS, CDR2 YYNGEE. V was pared by 3 bases and J by 1 base, with 3 bases of the junction left unmatched. The CDR3 contains 14 residues. Here the CDR3 reads CASSAGDSQETQYF. CDR3 bases: TGTGCCAGCAGCGCCGGGGACAGCCAAGAGACCCAGTACTTC.